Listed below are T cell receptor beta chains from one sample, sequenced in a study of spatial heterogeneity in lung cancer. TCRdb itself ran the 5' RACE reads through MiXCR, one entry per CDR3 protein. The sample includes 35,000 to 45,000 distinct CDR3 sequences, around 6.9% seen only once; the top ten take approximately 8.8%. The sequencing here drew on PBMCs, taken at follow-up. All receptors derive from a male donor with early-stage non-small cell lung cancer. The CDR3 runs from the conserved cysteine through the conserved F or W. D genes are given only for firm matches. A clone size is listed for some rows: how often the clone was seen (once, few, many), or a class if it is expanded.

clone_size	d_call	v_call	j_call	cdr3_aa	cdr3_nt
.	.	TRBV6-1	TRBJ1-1	CASSPELRRRTEAFF	TGTGCCAGCAGCCCGGAGTTAAGGCGGAGGACTGAAGCTTTCTTT
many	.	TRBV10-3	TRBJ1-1	CAISDPPPGSGTEAFF	TGTGCCATCAGTGACCCCCCACCGGGTAGTGGCACTGAAGCTTTCTTT
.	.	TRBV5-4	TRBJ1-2	CASSNTGLNYGYTF	TGTGCCAGCAGTAACACGGGACTTAACTATGGCTACACCTTC
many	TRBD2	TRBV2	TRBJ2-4	CASSGLLNIQYF	TGTGCCAGCTCGGGACTACTAAACATTCAGTACTTC
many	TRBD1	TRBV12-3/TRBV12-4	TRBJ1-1	CASRTGTENTEAFF	TGTGCCAGCAGGACCGGGACAGAGAACACTGAAGCTTTCTTT
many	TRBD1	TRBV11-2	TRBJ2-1	CASSLDRDREQFF	TGTGCCAGCAGCTTAGACAGGGACAGAGAGCAGTTCTTC
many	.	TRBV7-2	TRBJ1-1	CASSSFGGGLGEAFF	TGTGCCAGCAGCTCCTTCGGCGGGGGATTAGGAGAAGCTTTCTTT
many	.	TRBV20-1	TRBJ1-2	CSAVLGDTSYGYTF	TGCAGTGCGGTACTCGGGGACACCAGCTATGGCTACACCTTC
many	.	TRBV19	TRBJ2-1	CASSALDYNEQFF	TGTGCCAGTAGTGCTTTAGACTACAATGAGCAGTTCTTC
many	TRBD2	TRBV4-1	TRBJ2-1	CASSLLAGSYNEQFF	TGCGCCAGCAGCCTACTAGCGGGATCATACAATGAGCAGTTCTTC
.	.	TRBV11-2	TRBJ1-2	CASSLGVGWGSNYGYTF	TGTGCCAGCAGCTTAGGAGTAGGGTGGGGATCTAACTATGGCTACACCTTC
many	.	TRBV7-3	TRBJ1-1	CASSSPSQGIMEAFF	TGTGCCAGCAGCTCGCCCTCACAGGGAATTATGGAAGCTTTCTTT
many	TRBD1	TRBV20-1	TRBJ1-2	CSARDNGPTGGSYGYTF	TGCAGTGCTAGAGACAACGGACCAACAGGGGGCAGCTATGGCTACACCTTC
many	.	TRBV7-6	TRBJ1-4	CASSPGVKNEKLFF	TGTGCCAGCAGCCCTGGGGTGAAGAATGAAAAACTGTTTTTT
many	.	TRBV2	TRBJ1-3	CASSEGPSGNTIYF	TGTGCCAGCAGTGAAGGGCCCTCTGGAAACACCATATATTTT
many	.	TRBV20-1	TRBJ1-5	CSARVGHAPRGNQPQHF	TGCAGTGCTAGAGTTGGGCACGCCCCTAGGGGCAATCAGCCCCAGCATTTT
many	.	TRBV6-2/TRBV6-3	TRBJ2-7	CASSYDQGLSYEQYF	TGTGCCAGCAGTTACGACCAGGGACTTTCCTACGAGCAGTACTTC